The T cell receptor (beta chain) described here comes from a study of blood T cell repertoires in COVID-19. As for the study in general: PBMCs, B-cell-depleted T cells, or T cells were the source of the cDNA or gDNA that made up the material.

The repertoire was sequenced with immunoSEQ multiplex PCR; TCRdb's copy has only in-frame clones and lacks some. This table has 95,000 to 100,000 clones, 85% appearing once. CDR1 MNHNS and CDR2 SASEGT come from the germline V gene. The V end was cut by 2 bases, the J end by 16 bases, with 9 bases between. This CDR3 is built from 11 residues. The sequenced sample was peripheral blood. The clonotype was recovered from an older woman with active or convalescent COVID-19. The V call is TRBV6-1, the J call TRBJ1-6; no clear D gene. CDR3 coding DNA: TGTGCCAGCAGTGAACGATCACATCTCCACTTT. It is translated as CASSERSHLHF.